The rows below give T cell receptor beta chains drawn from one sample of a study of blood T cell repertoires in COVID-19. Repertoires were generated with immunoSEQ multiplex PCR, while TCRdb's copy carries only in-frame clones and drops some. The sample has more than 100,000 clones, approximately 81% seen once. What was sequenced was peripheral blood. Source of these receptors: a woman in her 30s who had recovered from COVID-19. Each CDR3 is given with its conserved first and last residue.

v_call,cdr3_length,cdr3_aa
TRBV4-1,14,CASSQVGRFYEQYF
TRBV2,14,CATSNSFATGELFF
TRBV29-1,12,CSVEGGGRSRFF
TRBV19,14,CASSRGGNDQPQHF
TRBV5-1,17,CASSLGSASGAQETQYF
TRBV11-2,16,CASRPGLGARPGELFF
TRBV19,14,CASSRTGVNQPQHF
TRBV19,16,CASSIDSVTYTGELFF
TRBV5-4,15,CASSLRAGQGHEQFF
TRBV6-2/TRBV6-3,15,CASSYGRVRDQPQHF
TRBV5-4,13,CASSSSAGNTIYF
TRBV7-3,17,CASSLKLAGGLADTQYF
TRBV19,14,CASSILAAQVGYTF
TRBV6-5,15,CASSYSRQGGTEAFF
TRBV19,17,CASSWTSGRAQDNEQFF
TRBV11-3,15,CASSLDQGRSNEQFF
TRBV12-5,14,CASGSGGLAETQYF
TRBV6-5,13,CASRTGGGYGYTF
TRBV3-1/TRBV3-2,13,CASSQGGYQPQHF
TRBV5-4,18,CASSLGQPYSSGPGELFF
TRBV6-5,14,CAIPYGDSPYEQYF
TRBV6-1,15,CASSEVKGQREKLFF
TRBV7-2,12,CASRSSYSPLHF
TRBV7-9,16,CASRQTSELTSDTQYF
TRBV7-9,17,CASSLVRARGPTDTQYF
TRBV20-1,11,CSAGTGGGYTF
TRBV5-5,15,CASSHQSGNYNEQFF
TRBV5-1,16,CASSLVDGRGGEKLFF
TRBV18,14,CASSETGKISEQYF
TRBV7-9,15,CASSSGGDLNSPLHF
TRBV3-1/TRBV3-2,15,CASSLYPTGNTEAFF
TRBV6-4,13,CASRENRVGEQFF
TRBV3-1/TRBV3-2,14,CASSQYPGTGELFF
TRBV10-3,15,CAISPRQGAGNTIYF
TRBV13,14,CASSKQGWNYGYTF
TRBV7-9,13,CASSFRGDYGYTF
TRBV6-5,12,CATGTGNTEAFF
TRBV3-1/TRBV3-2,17,CASSQALDRDMYNEQFF
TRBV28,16,CASSLSARGFVYEQFF
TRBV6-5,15,CASSYSIRGLSPLHF
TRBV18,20,CASSPINLPSGGEGTDTQYF
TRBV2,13,CASRFSGGNEQFF
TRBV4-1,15,CASSQDLDRRNEQFF
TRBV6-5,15,CASSYSRDRQEKLFF
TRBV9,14,CASSERFGWNEQFF
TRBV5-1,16,CASSVGPTRGNSPLHF
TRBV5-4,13,CASSSAVPYGYTF
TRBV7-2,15,CASTPGTSRFNEQFF
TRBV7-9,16,CASSRGAGGFADTQYF
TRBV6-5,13,CASSNRIEYGYTF
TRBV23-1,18,CASSQSRGSMRSNQPQHF